Included here is one T cell receptor beta chain sequence, with context. What this receptor recognizes is not known. Within one base of it there is no much larger clone, and no base qualities were kept. Additional sequencing covered unstimulated subsets from a few donor pairs, namely CD8+ effector memory, CD4+ naive, CD8+ TEMRA, CD4+ memory and CD8+ naive. Sorted unstimulated T cells and proliferating T cells recovered from mixed lymphocyte reactions underwent TCRbeta CDR3 sequencing. Fresh whole blood from approximately ten HLA-typed healthy donors was used to isolate PBMCs. This sample stems from a study of siplizumab effects on memory and regulatory T cells (dated by TCRdb to between 2019 and 2020). General notes on the study: The study looked at the effect of siplizumab, an anti-CD2 antibody, on alloreactive T-cell subsets in allogeneic mixed lymphocyte reactions made from human PBMCs.

Libraries were constructed by the immunoSEQ multiplex PCR assay. About 9.1 x 10^4 TCR templates per sample were assayed on the deep sequencing platform. Genomic DNA extracted from sorted T cells was the material used for TCRbeta CDR3 sequencing. Processing in the source paper ran as follows. The R programming language was used for clonal analysis of TCRbeta CDR3 data. Comparing unstimulated samples against CFSE-low samples taken after the reaction was how alloreactive CD4+ and CD8+ clones were defined. Regulatory or non-regulatory origin of alloreactive CD4+ clones was assigned by matching sequences to the sorted unstimulated Treg and non-Treg repertoires. The immuneACCESS repertoire file appears here via TCRdb, limited to in-frame rearrangements. These files lack a portion of the clones; in checked studies, under half of the deficit traces to unresolved V genes, and the cause of the others is not known. That table furnishes V, J and clone size, whereas the DNA furnished D and trimming. Within this sample are 50,000 to 70,000 clones, with just over 95% of them counted one time only. The ten largest clones capture about 0.1% of the sample.

Results the study describes overall, beyond this receptor: In reactions with siplizumab, an average of roughly 70% of mappable alloreactive CD4+ clones were Treg-derived, compared with 25% to 30% in control reactions. About 80-96% of proliferating CD4+ or CD8+ clones could not be given a naive or memory phenotype. Siplizumab significantly reduced the cumulative frequency of alloreactive sequences traceable to unstimulated CD4+ memory T cells. Sequences below about 10^-5 frequency were poorly captured, so only a minor fraction of alloreactive clones could be mapped to unstimulated subsets. Greater diversity appeared to be present in unstimulated naive T cells than in memory T cells, and a substantial contribution to the alloresponse seemed to be made by naive cells. No functional confirmation was obtained for the suppressive function of proliferating Tregs from siplizumab cultures.

From V the trimming removes 0 bases and from J it removes 0 bases, while the gene matches leave 5 bases of the junction unaccounted for. CDR1 and CDR2 (LNHNV, YYDKDF) derive from the germline V gene (reference sequence). The CDR3 contains 16 residues, cysteine and phenylalanine counted. CDR3 DNA only is kept here, 48 bases in frame from base 1. Input material: naive CD8+ T cells sorted from blood. The cell subset or site label here, explained by the study, means: unstimulated naive T cells. This sequence uses TRBV15 and TRBJ2-7; 7 junctional bases match TRBD1. This clonotype was obtained from a human donor in good health. The base sequence is TGTGCCACCAGCAGAGATTCCGGGACAGTCTCCTACGAGCAGTACTTC. The translation is CATSRDSGTVSYEQYF.